The 30 T cell receptor beta chains below come from one sample, sequenced in a study of blood T cell repertoires in COVID-19. Only in-frame clones appear in the TCRdb table, and some are missing; sequencing was by immunoSEQ multiplex PCR. The sample includes roughly 100,000 clones, approximately 79% seen only once; the top ten take 15% to 20%. Sequenced input: peripheral blood. The receptors originated from a woman aged 80 or over with active or convalescent COVID-19.

The V and J genes are TRBV28 and TRBJ2-7; D is uncertain. This CDR3 region has 13 residues. Per the germline V gene, CDR1 is MDHEN and CDR2 is SYDVKM. V lost 3 bases, J lost 2 bases, and 8 bases lay in between. This CDR3 is CASSFSFTYEQYF. Here the CDR3 DNA reads TGTGCCAGCAGTTTCAGTTTCACCTACGAGCAGTACTTC. The full variable domain, completed using reference TRBV28 and TRBJ2-7, is DVKVTQSSRYLVKRTGEKVFLECVQDMDHENMFWYRQDPGLGLRLIYFSYDVKMKEKGDIPEGYSVSREKKERFSLILESASTNQTSMYLCASSFSFTYEQYFGPGTRLTVT.

The rearrangement links TRBV6-6 to TRBJ2-3, with 11 bases matching TRBD2. This CDR3 has 17 amino acids. Trimming at V came to 5 bases and at J to 0 bases, leaving 7 bases not matched to a gene. Germline V gives CDR1 MNHNY, CDR2 SVGAGI (reference sequence). The CDR3: CASSPGLAEHSTDTQYF. The CDR3 DNA is TGTGCCAGCAGTCCGGGACTAGCGGAACATAGCACAGATACGCAGTATTTT.

CDR3 residues: CASSSTGGGIGTDTQYF. CDR3 DNA: TGTGCCAGCAGCTCTACGGGTGGTGGAATAGGCACAGATACGCAGTATTTT. This chain uses TRBV7-3 with TRBJ2-3; unclear D gene. V was cut by 4 bases and J by 1 base, with 18 bases left in between. The CDR3 contains 17 residues. The V gene's germline CDR1 is SGHTA and CDR2 FQGTGA.

This CDR3 reads CASSPSGNTIYF. CDR3 coding DNA: TGTGCCAGCAGCCCCTCCGGAAACACCATATATTTT. V is TRBV28 and J is TRBJ1-3; no firm D call. The germline V and J ends were trimmed by 6 bases and 4 bases, with 7 bases remaining between them. This CDR3 region has 12 residues. In germline, CDR1 is MDHEN, CDR2 SYDVKM.

The chain employs TRBV2 and TRBJ2-1; 8 nucleotides agree with TRBD2. In germline, CDR1 is SNHLY, CDR2 FYNNEI. The CDR3 length is 15 residues. V shed 6 bases and J 10 bases; nucleotides not matched to a gene: 14. In DNA form, the CDR3 reads TGTGCCAGCAGAGCTTTGACTAGTGGCGGGGGGGAGCAGTTCTTC. Its translation is CASRALTSGGGEQFF.

This chain uses TRBV25-1 with TRBJ1-2, with D unresolved. This CDR3 is 14 amino acids long. Trimming removed 8 bases from V and 0 bases from J, with 13 bases in between. Germline assignment: CDR1 MGHDK and CDR2 SYGVNS. CDR3 DNA sequence: TGTGCCAGCTCGCCCCTCTCTACTAACTATGGCTACACCTTC. Its protein is CASSPLSTNYGYTF.

The gene calls are TRBV11-3 and TRBJ2-1, with a tentative D call TRBD2 (6 bases). V was clipped by 5 bases and J by 12 bases, with 14 bases between them. There are 12 residues in the CDR3. Germline loops: CDR1 SGHNT, CDR2 YENEEA. The CDR3 reads CASSRDSVGQFF. As DNA, the CDR3 is TGTGCCAGCAGCCGGGACTCGGTGGGGCAGTTCTTC. The entire variable domain, with the rest obtained from reference TRBV11-3 and TRBJ2-1, is as follows: EAGVVQSPRYKIIEKKQPVAFWCNPISGHNTLYWYLQNLGQGPELLIRYENEEAVDDSQLPKDRFSAERLKGVDSTLKIQPAELGDSAVYLCASSRDSVGQFFGPGTRLTVL.

The CDR3 DNA is TGTGCCAGCAGCTGGACAGGGGGTGCCAGCTCCTACAATGAGCAGTTCTTC. As protein: CASSWTGGASSYNEQFF. V usage is TRBV5-4 and J usage is TRBJ2-1; TRBD1 aligns across 10 bases. Germline V gives CDR1 SGHNT, CDR2 YYREEE (reference sequence). CDR3 length equals 17 residues. Trimming at V came to 3 bases and at J to 0 bases, leaving 6 bases not matched to a gene.

This sequence joins TRBV2 and TRBJ1-2, with TRBD1 matching over 7 bases. V shed 6 bases, J shed 7 bases, and the junction held 11 bases outside the gene matches. CDR1 is SNHLY, CDR2 FYNNEI, per germline. The CDR3 sequence is 14 residues long. The CDR3 is CASRDDRVQGGYTF. CDR3 coding DNA: TGTGCCAGCAGGGACGACAGGGTCCAGGGTGGCTACACCTTC.

The chain employs TRBV7-6 and TRBJ2-7, with 7 bases aligning to TRBD1. This CDR3 comprises 16 residues. V was pared by 8 bases and J by 6 bases, with 19 bases of the junction left unmatched. Germline-derived CDR1 and CDR2 are SGHVS and FNYEAQ. CDR3 sequence reads: CASQGTSGQAGGEQYF. CDR3 sequence (DNA): TGTGCCAGCCAGGGGACGTCCGGACAGGCCGGTGGCGAGCAGTACTTC.

The chain combines TRBV10-3 with TRBJ2-7; a weak D match, TRBD1 (6 bases). The ends were cut back, 2 bases at V and 5 bases at J, with 7 bases in the middle. Germline assignment: CDR1 ENHRY and CDR2 SYGVKD. This CDR3 spans 12 amino acids. This chain's CDR3 is CAISEGGHEQYF. The CDR3, as DNA: TGTGCCATCAGTGAGGGGGGCCACGAGCAGTACTTC.

This clone occurred once. V usage is TRBV19 and J usage is TRBJ2-2; the D gene is possibly TRBD2 (5 bases). Per the germline V gene, CDR1 is LNHDA and CDR2 is SQIVND (reference sequence). The CDR3 has 15 residues. Trimming cost V 7 bases and J 0 bases, with 12 bases left between them. This chain's CDR3 is CASKLEGTNTGELFF. In DNA form, the CDR3 reads TGTGCCAGTAAGCTTGAGGGAACGAACACCGGGGAGCTGTTTTTT.

The chain links TRBV5-1 to TRBJ2-1, with 10 bases that match TRBD2. The V segment lost 0 bases and the J segment 9 bases; nucleotides outside the gene matches: 12. Germline CDR1 and CDR2: SGHRS and YFSETQ. This CDR3 contains 17 residues. CDR3 protein: CASSLALQAGGLGEQFF. CDR3 nucleotides: TGCGCCAGCAGCTTGGCCCTCCAAGCGGGAGGGCTGGGTGAGCAGTTCTTC.

J is TRBJ2-7 and V is TRBV27; 8 bases line up with TRBD2. Germline CDR1 is MNHEY and CDR2 is SMNVEV (reference sequence). This CDR3 spans 16 amino acids. Germline trimming cut 3 bases from V and 2 bases from J; bases unmatched to any gene: 9. The CDR3 spells CASSFSSTSVAYEQYF. The DNA for the CDR3 is TGTGCCAGCAGTTTCAGTTCGACTAGCGTTGCCTACGAGCAGTACTTC.

This sequence joins TRBV27 and TRBJ2-1; tentatively, D is TRBD1 (6 bases). Germline V gene data show CDR1 as MNHEY and CDR2 as SMNVEV (reference sequence). This CDR3 spans 13 amino acids. V gave up 3 bases and J gave up 6 bases, with 9 bases separating them. The CDR3, as DNA: TGTGCCAGCAGTTTGGGACAAGGCAATGAGCAGTTCTTC. Protein sequence: CASSLGQGNEQFF.

This clone has only a few counts. J is TRBJ1-4 and V is TRBV11-2; D remains ambiguous. V lost 5 bases to trimming and J lost 4 bases, with 8 bases between them. CDR3 length equals 13 residues. Germline-derived CDR1 and CDR2 are SGHAT and FQNNGV. CDR3 DNA: TGTGCCAGCAGCGCGGGATTTAATGAAAAACTGTTTTTT. This codes for CASSAGFNEKLFF.

J is TRBJ1-1 and V is TRBV29-1; 9 nucleotides line up with TRBD1. The CDR3 consists of 13 residues. Germline values: CDR1 SQVTM, CDR2 ANQGSEA. V lost 5 bases and J lost 4; bases outside the gene matches: 5. The CDR3 here is CSVNRDRATEAFF. The DNA for the CDR3 is TGCAGCGTTAACCGGGACAGGGCCACTGAAGCTTTCTTT. Combining the CDR3 with reference TRBV29-1 and TRBJ1-1 gives the whole variable domain SAVISQKPSRDICQRGTSLTIQCQVDSQVTMMFWYRQQPGQSLTLIATANQGSEATYESGFVIDKFPISRPNLTFSTLTVSNMSPEDSSIYLCSVNRDRATEAFFGQGTRLTVV.

V is TRBV19 and J is TRBJ1-5, with D uncertain. The germline V gene has CDR1 LNHDA and CDR2 SQIVND (reference sequence). The V end lost 4 bases, the J end lost 3 bases, and 4 bases lay between the germline ends. This CDR3 is 12 amino acids long. The CDR3 loop is CASSTHNQPQHF. Written as DNA, the CDR3 is TGTGCCAGTAGTACCCACAATCAGCCCCAGCATTTT. The full variable domain, completed using reference TRBV19 and TRBJ1-5, is DGGITQSPKYLFRKEGQNVTLSCEQNLNHDAMYWYRQDPGQGLRLIYYSQIVNDFQKGDIAEGYSVSREKKESFPLTVTSAQKNPTAFYLCASSTHNQPQHFGDGTRLSIL.

The J gene is TRBJ2-4, the V gene TRBV19; TRBD2 is a possible D gene (5 bases). With 6 bases removed from V and 4 bases from J, the gap between germline ends came to 13 bases. Per germline, CDR1 LNHDA and CDR2 SQIVND (reference sequence). CDR3 length: 14 amino acids. The CDR3: CASSKGGDKNIQYF. As DNA, the CDR3 is TGTGCCAGTAGCAAAGGAGGAGATAAAAACATTCAGTACTTC.

The chain links TRBV11-2 to TRBJ2-7; weak D call: TRBD1 (6 bases). Looked up from germline, CDR1 is SGHAT and CDR2 is FQNNGV. V was shortened by 0 bases and J by 3 bases, with 15 bases between the two germline ends. This CDR3 has 16 amino acids. DNA of the CDR3: TGTGCCAGCAGCTTAGAAGGCAGGGGATTACTCTACGAGCAGTACTTC. Residues: CASSLEGRGLLYEQYF.

The V call is TRBV11-3, the J call TRBJ2-1; D remains unclear. The V end lost 1 base, the J end lost 9 bases, and 13 bases lay between the germline ends. CDR3 length equals 14 residues. Germline loops: CDR1 SGHNT, CDR2 YENEEA. Here the CDR3 reads CASSLVGEVSEQFF. CDR3 coding DNA: TGTGCCAGCAGCTTAGTCGGTGAGGTTAGTGAGCAGTTCTTC. The entire variable domain, with the rest obtained from reference TRBV11-3 and TRBJ2-1, is as follows: EAGVVQSPRYKIIEKKQPVAFWCNPISGHNTLYWYLQNLGQGPELLIRYENEEAVDDSQLPKDRFSAERLKGVDSTLKIQPAELGDSAVYLCASSLVGEVSEQFFGPGTRLTVL.

The V gene is TRBV5-4, the J gene TRBJ1-6; TRBD1 aligns across 7 bases. J gave up 3 bases and V 4 bases, and 10 bases lay outside the gene matches. This CDR3 has 17 residues. Germline V lookup: CDR1 SGHNT, CDR2 YYREEE (reference sequence). The CDR3 coding sequence is TGTGCCAGCAGCCACCCGACAGGGAATGACTATAATTCACCCCTCCACTTT. This translates into CASSHPTGNDYNSPLHF.

In its sample, this clone was seen a few times. The V gene is TRBV28, the J gene TRBJ2-7, with D maybe TRBD2 (6 bases). The CDR3 contains 15 residues. Trimming took off 7 bases at V and 0 bases at J, with 16 bases between the two ends. CDR1 and CDR2 (germline): MDHEN, SYDVKM. The CDR3 sequence: CASIRRGRSSYEQYF. DNA for the CDR3: TGTGCCAGCATCCGGCGGGGTAGGAGCTCCTACGAGCAGTACTTC.

The J gene is TRBJ2-1, the V gene TRBV2; no clear D gene. Germline assignment: CDR1 SNHLY and CDR2 FYNNEI. The CDR3 runs 14 residues. CDR3 nucleotide sequence: TGTGGCGCCGGCGTCCGGAGCTCCTACAATGAGCAGTTCTTC. Its translation is CGAGVRSSYNEQFF. The entire variable domain, with the rest obtained from reference TRBV2 and TRBJ2-1, is as follows: EPEVTQTPSHQVTQMGQEVILRCVPISNHLYFYWYRQILGQKVEFLVSFYNNEISEKSEIFDDQFSVERPDGSNFTLKIRSTKLEDSAMYFCGAGVRSSYNEQFFGPGTRLTVL.

This clone was detected only once. The chain employs TRBV19 and TRBJ2-3, with D perhaps matching TRBD2 (6 bases). Trimming left V 8 bases short and J 5 bases short, with 17 bases between. Germline values: CDR1 LNHDA, CDR2 SQIVND (reference sequence). CDR3 length: 14 residues. The CDR3 is CASSYRDFQDTQYF. The CDR3 nucleotides are TGTGCCAGTTCCTACCGGGACTTTCAAGATACGCAGTATTTT.

The chain employs TRBV27 and TRBJ2-1; tentatively, D is TRBD1 (6 bases). The CDR3 has 14 residues. CDR1 is MNHEY, CDR2 SMNVEV, per germline (reference sequence). V was clipped by 6 bases and J by 6 bases, with 15 bases between them. CDR3 sequence (DNA): TGTGCCAGCAGCCTCCAGGGGCTCCGCAATGAGCAGTTCTTC. The encoded protein is CASSLQGLRNEQFF.

V usage is TRBV5-4 and J usage is TRBJ2-2; TRBD1 might be the D (5 bases). This CDR3 contains 17 residues. Trimming took off 0 bases at V and 6 bases at J, with 18 bases between the two ends. Germline CDR1 SGHNT, CDR2 YYREEE (reference sequence). The CDR3 reads CASSLVLGPPYAGELFF. The CDR3 nucleotides read TGTGCCAGCAGCTTGGTCTTGGGGCCTCCGTACGCCGGGGAGCTGTTTTTT.

The CDR3 sequence is CASSVAVGPGGEAFF. CDR3 nucleotides: TGTGCCAGCAGCGTAGCGGTAGGGCCAGGGGGGGAAGCTTTCTTT. J is TRBJ1-1 and V is TRBV9; 7 bases are shared with TRBD1. Looked up from germline, CDR1 is SGDLS and CDR2 is YYNGEE. V trimming: 0 bases; J trimming: 8 bases; junction bases outside the gene matches: 10. There are 15 residues in the CDR3. Full variable domain (rest looked up from reference TRBV9 and TRBJ1-1): DSGVTQTPKHLITATGQRVTLRCSPRSGDLSVYWYQQSLDQGLQFLIQYYNGEERAKGNILERFSAQQFPDLHSELNLSSLELGDSALYFCASSVAVGPGGEAFFGQGTRLTVV.

In this sample, this clone turned up a few times. The chain uses TRBV5-5 and TRBJ2-3, with 7 bases matching TRBD1. The trim removed 0 bases at V and 1 base at J, leaving 8 bases unmatched. This CDR3 region has 17 residues. Germline V lookup: CDR1 SGHKS, CDR2 YYEKEE (reference sequence). The CDR3 loop reads CASSLVSPQGRTDTQYF. The CDR3, as DNA: TGTGCCAGCAGCTTGGTTTCCCCACAGGGGCGCACAGATACGCAGTATTTT.

This chain connects TRBV19 to TRBJ2-1, with 11 bases matching TRBD1. The CDR3 runs 16 residues. Germline CDR1 reads LNHDA; CDR2 reads SQIVND (reference sequence). V shed 6 bases, J shed 4 bases, and the junction held 8 bases outside the gene matches. CDR3 in DNA: TGTGCCAGTAGCAAAGGACAGGGGGCAAAGTACAATGAGCAGTTCTTC. It specifies CASSKGQGAKYNEQFF.